This T cell receptor beta chain was retrieved from a study of CD4+ T cells in melanoma. Assay used: immunoSEQ multiplex PCR; TCRdb lists only in-frame clones, some missing. Of about 50,000 clones listed, 75% to 90% were seen once; the top ten hold about 10%. The sequence was collected from a human donor with melanoma. The specimen sequenced was peripheral blood.

The CDR3 DNA sequence: TGTGCCAGCAGCTTAACCGGAAGGGATACTCCTAACAATGAGCAGTTCTTC. Translated, it gives CASSLTGRDTPNNEQFF. The V gene is TRBV7-3, the J gene TRBJ2-1; D is unresolved. Germline-derived CDR1 and CDR2 are SGHTA and FQGTGA. CDR3 length: 17 amino acids. Trimming took off 0 bases at V and 5 bases at J, with 17 bases between the two ends.